This entry describes one T cell receptor (beta chain). Its target is not known. This may be a read error, as it is one base from a much larger clone. The CDR3 extends over 18 amino acids. Germline lookup yields CDR1 MNHEY and CDR2 SMNVEV (reference sequence). J was trimmed by 0 bases and V by 5 bases; bases with no gene match: 10. Time point noted: persistent/refractory GD, antithyroid drugs over 5 years with positive TRAb. The authors made the TCR library using RNA they extracted from PBMCs. An endocrinology department in Xi'an, China, supplied the patients. This entry comes from a study of regulatory T cells in long-lasting Graves disease. Looking at the study overall: Disease was considered persistent Graves' disease after over 5 years of antithyroid drugs (with positive TSH receptor antibodies).

Study-wide points: Persistent Graves' disease cases displayed lower TCR diversity than newly diagnosed ones.

Library construction for TCR beta used iRepertoire HTBI primers and Arm-PCR of CDR3 regions. TCRdb re-analysed the multiplex PCR reads in MiXCR, keeping a single row per CDR3 protein. Here the sample spans 400,000 or so distinct CDR3 sequences, about a quarter being singletons. This sequence was found in a female donor with Graves disease. Source: peripheral blood mononuclear cells (PBMCs), taken when the disease was refractory, from a patient treated with antithyroid drugs. The V call is TRBV27, the J call TRBJ2-6; TRBD1 agrees at 7 bases. The CDR3 DNA follows: TGTGCCAGCAGTCCAACAGGGGACGGATACTCTGGGGCCAACGTCCTGACTTTC. Translation gives CASSPTGDGYSGANVLTF.